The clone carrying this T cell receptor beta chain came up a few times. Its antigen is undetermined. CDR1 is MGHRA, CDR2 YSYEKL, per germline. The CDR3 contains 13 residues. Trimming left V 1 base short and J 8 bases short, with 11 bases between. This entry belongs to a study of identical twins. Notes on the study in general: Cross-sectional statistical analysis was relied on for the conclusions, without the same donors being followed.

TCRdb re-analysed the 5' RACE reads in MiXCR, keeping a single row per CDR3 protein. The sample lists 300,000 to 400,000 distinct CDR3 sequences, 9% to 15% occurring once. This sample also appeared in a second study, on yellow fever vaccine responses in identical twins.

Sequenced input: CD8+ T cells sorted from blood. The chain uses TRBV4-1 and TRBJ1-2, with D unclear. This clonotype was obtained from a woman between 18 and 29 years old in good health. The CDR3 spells CASSQAGLGGYTF. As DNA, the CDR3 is TGCGCCAGCAGCCAAGCAGGCCTCGGCGGCTACACCTTC.